The following is a TCR beta chain sequence with its context. Per the study methods: Reference gene primers were amplified, and this amplification served to estimate nucleated cell counts. Clones were sequenced by immunoSEQ multiplex PCR, and TCRdb holds only the in-frame ones, with some missing. That table supplies the V and J calls and clone size; D and trimming were determined from the DNA. The table has around 130,000 clones, around 84% seen once. This record belongs to a study of blood T cell repertoires in COVID-19. Germline lookup yields CDR1 SQVTM and CDR2 ANQGSEA. V dropped 2 bases and J dropped 11; count of bases not matched to a gene: 9. This CDR3 is 14 amino acids long. Categorization into cohorts depended on clinical history that participants reported. Cohort 3 donors counted as recovered after two negative PCRs, clearance, or resolved symptoms.

The source of this sequence is a woman in her 30s who had recovered from COVID-19. Sequencing was performed on PBMCs or T cells enriched from blood (not recorded which). The rearrangement uses TRBV29-1 and TRBJ2-3, with 11 bases that match TRBD2. CDR3 DNA: TGCAGCGTTGAATCCGTAGCGGGAGGGCCGCGGCAGTATTTT. Encoded protein: CSVESVAGGPRQYF.